Following are 21 T cell receptor beta chains from one sample sequenced in a study of blood T cells in healthy people across ages. A second PCR of 7 to 11 cycles used a sample-barcoded 5' primer and a J-beta primer mix. TCRdb re-analysed the 5' RACE reads in MiXCR, keeping a single row per CDR3 protein. The table has about 1,500,000 distinct CDR3 sequences, approximately 28% seen once. Specimen: blood. The receptors derive from a woman aged 30 to 39 in good health.

The rearrangement joins TRBV20-1 to TRBJ2-2, with TRBD2 matching over 8 bases. The CDR3 has 15 residues. Germline V gene sequence: CDR1 DFQATT, CDR2 SNEGSKA (reference sequence). V lost 3 bases to trimming and J lost 8 bases; unmatched junction nucleotides: 11. The CDR3 protein is CSASDSRGASGELFF. CDR3 nucleotides: TGCAGTGCTAGCGACTCGCGGGGGGCGTCGGGGGAGCTGTTTTTT.

This clonotype was recorded many times. V is TRBV11-2 and J is TRBJ2-5; no clear D gene. The CDR3 sequence is 12 residues long. V was cut by 3 bases and J by 4 bases, with 6 bases left in between. Germline assignment: CDR1 SGHAT and CDR2 FQNNGV. The CDR3 DNA reads as TGTGCCAGCAGCTTCGTAGGAGAGACCCAGTACTTC. Protein sequence: CASSFVGETQYF.

The J gene is TRBJ2-1, the V gene TRBV20-1; 9 bases are a match to TRBD1. Looked up from germline, CDR1 is DFQATT and CDR2 is SNEGSKA (reference sequence). The CDR3 spans 16 residues. Losses at the gene ends were 1 base for V and 5 bases for J; bases not matched to a gene: 9. Here the CDR3 reads CSARGVRTGGNNEQFF. CDR3 bases: TGCAGTGCTAGAGGAGTAAGAACAGGGGGCAACAATGAGCAGTTCTTC.

This clonotype has more than one count but fewer than ten. This chain joins TRBV12-3 or TRBV12-4 and TRBJ1-5; the D gene is possibly TRBD1 (5 bases). The V end was cut by 7 bases, the J end by 7 bases, with 11 bases between. CDR3 length: 12 residues. DNA for the CDR3: TGTGCCAGCAACCTGGGGGACCAGCCCCAGCATTTT. Translated: CASNLGDQPQHF.

CDR3 DNA: TGTGGCCTGAGCTCGGCGGCGGGAGAGGGGAATGAGCAGTTCTTC. It translates to CGLSSAAGEGNEQFF. V is TRBV5-4 and J is TRBJ2-1, with 7 bases aligning to TRBD2. Germline values: CDR1 SGHNT, CDR2 YYREEE (reference sequence). The CDR3 is made up of 15 amino acids.

A few counts support this clonotype. The CDR3 nucleotides read TGTGCCACCAGTGATTTGGATACAGGGACTTCCCAGTACTTC. Its protein is CATSDLDTGTSQYF. This chain uses TRBV24-1 with TRBJ2-5; either TRBD1 or TRBD2 may supply D (6 bases each). The CDR3 is 14 residues long. In germline, CDR1 is KGHDR, CDR2 SFDVKD. The V and J ends lost 0 bases and 9 bases respectively, with 13 bases between them.

This clonotype was detected a few times. This rearrangement joins TRBV4-1 to TRBJ2-1; D possibly matches TRBD1 or TRBD2 (5 bases each). The CDR3 length is 15 residues. From germline, CDR1 is MGHRA and CDR2 YSYEKL. V lost 4 bases and J 12 bases, leaving 22 bases between the germline ends. CDR3 residues: CASSPGGRLGDGQFF. CDR3 in DNA: TGCGCCAGCAGCCCCGGTGGAAGGCTCGGGGACGGGCAGTTCTTC.

For the CDR3, the DNA is TGCAGTGTCCTCCGGGGGGGGCGTGACACTGAAGCTTTCTTT. It specifies CSVLRGGRDTEAFF. V usage is TRBV20-1 and J usage is TRBJ1-1, with a weak D call TRBD1 (6 bases). Germline loops: CDR1 DFQATT, CDR2 SNEGSKA (reference sequence). The CDR3 runs to 14 residues. Trimming shortened V by 7 bases and J by 3 bases, and 18 bases separated the two germline ends.

This clonotype occurred a few times. The junction differs from germline at one of its ends, possibly a read error. The rearrangement links TRBV20-1 to TRBJ2-3, with 9 bases aligning to TRBD2. In germline, CDR1 is DFQATT, CDR2 SNEGSKA (reference sequence). The CDR3 contains 13 residues. CDR3 sequence: CSVSGGGTDTRYF. The CDR3 region has the DNA TGCAGTGTTAGCGGGGGTGGCACAGATACGCGGTATTTT.

V is TRBV7-2 and J is TRBJ2-7; TRBD2 matches at 7 bases. The CDR3 is made up of 16 amino acids. Germline V gene sequence: CDR1 SGHTA, CDR2 FQGNSA. V shed 5 bases, J shed 0 bases, and the junction held 10 bases outside the gene matches. The CDR3 protein is CASSVSGAGPSYEQYF. The CDR3, as DNA: TGTGCCAGCAGCGTTAGTGGAGCGGGACCCTCCTACGAGCAGTACTTC.

Comment on this clonotype: A read error may produce the germline difference seen at one junction end. The chain joins TRBV29-1 to TRBJ2-7; D may be TRBD2 (6 bases). The J call may be faulty, since TRBJ2-5 better matches the DNA end. Germline assignment: CDR1 SQVTM and CDR2 ANQGSEA. The CDR3 has 17 residues. The CDR3 spells CSVEDLYRRGTGETQYF. The CDR3 nucleotides read TGCAGTGTTGAAGATCTTTACAGGCGGGGCACGGGAGAGACCCAGTACTTC.

This clonotype was detected a few times. This CDR3 is CASGLAGGSTDTQYF. In DNA, the CDR3 is TGCGCCAGCGGGTTAGCGGGAGGTAGCACAGATACGCAGTATTTT. The V call is TRBV5-1, the J call TRBJ2-3; TRBD2 aligns across 10 bases. Germline assignment: CDR1 SGHRS and CDR2 YFSETQ. V gave up 7 bases and J gave up 0 bases; unmatched junction bases: 5. The CDR3 covers 15 residues. Variable domain in full (rest from reference TRBV5-1 and TRBJ2-3): KAGVTQTPRYLIKTRGQQVTLSCSPISGHRSVSWYQQTPGQGLQFLFEYFSETQRNKGNFPGRFSGRQFSNSRSEMNVSTLELGDSALYLCASGLAGGSTDTQYFGPGTRLTVL.

Turning to this clonotype: This sequence may be a read error, since a much larger clone differs from it by one base. V and J are TRBV5-1 and TRBJ2-6; a weak D match, TRBD1 (5 bases). CDR3 length equals 15 residues. From germline, CDR1 is SGHRS and CDR2 YFSETQ. CDR3 nucleotide sequence: TGCGCCAGCAGCCCTGACGGTTCTGGGGCCAACGTCCGGACTTTC. It encodes CASSPDGSGANVRTF.

Details on this clonotype: At one end the junction does not follow the germline gene, possibly because of a read error. This chain uses TRBV15 with TRBJ2-2, with D possibly called TRBD1 or TRBD2 (6 bases each). CDR1 and CDR2 from the germline V gene are LNHNV and YYDKDF (reference sequence). The CDR3 is made up of 14 amino acids. CDR3 bases: TGTGCCACCAGCAGAGAGGGGGCTGGCGGGGAGCGGTTTTTT. Its protein is CATSREGAGGERFF.

The chain employs TRBV20-1 and TRBJ2-7, with 8 bases identical to TRBD2. The CDR3 length is 17 residues. The V gene end was trimmed by 3 bases and the J gene end by 3 bases; junction bases not matched to a gene: 16. CDR1 and CDR2 (germline): DFQATT, SNEGSKA (reference sequence). The CDR3 loop is CSASKRFSSGSLYEQYF. As DNA, the CDR3 is TGCAGTGCTAGTAAGAGGTTTTCCAGCGGGAGTCTCTACGAGCAGTACTTC.

For this clonotype: The germline gene is not matched at one end of the junction; a read error may be the cause. The chain is built from TRBV4-3 and TRBJ2-3; D is ambiguous. The CDR3 has 14 amino acids. Germline V gives CDR1 LGHNA, CDR2 YSLEER. The CDR3 nucleotides are TGCACCAGCAGCTTATGGAGTATTTGGGATACGCAGTATTTT. It encodes CTSSLWSIWDTQYF.

In regard to this clonotype: At one end the junction does not follow the germline gene, possibly because of a read error. The chain uses TRBV6-5 and TRBJ2-5; no clear D gene. The CDR3 loop spans 13 amino acids. Germline V CDR1 and CDR2: MNHEY, SVGAGI. CDR3 nucleotide sequence: TGTGCCGGCAGTTACGACACGGGCTCGAGGCAGTACTTC. Translating it yields CAGSYDTGSRQYF.

This clonotype was detected only a few times. The chain carries TRBV10-3 and TRBJ2-7; the D is unclear. The V end was cut by 0 bases, the J end by 5 bases, with 5 bases between. The CDR3 totals 12 residues. Germline CDR1 ENHRY, CDR2 SYGVKD. Here the CDR3 reads CAISESAHEQYF. The DNA of the CDR3 is TGTGCCATCAGTGAGTCTGCCCACGAGCAGTACTTC.

On this clonotype: It may be a read error: a sequence one base away is much more abundant. The chain is built from TRBV7-9 and TRBJ1-2; D is unresolved. This CDR3 spans 13 amino acids. Trimming cost V 1 base and J 6 bases, with 9 bases left between them. In germline, CDR1 is SEHNR, CDR2 FQNEAQ (reference sequence). DNA of the CDR3: TGTGCCAGCAGCTTAGTTGGACCTCATGGCTACACCTTC. Its protein product is CASSLVGPHGYTF.

This clonotype was counted only a few times. Germline is not matched at one junction end, which may reflect a read error. This chain uses TRBV6-6 with TRBJ2-1; D is perhaps TRBD2 (5 bases). The CDR3 length is 15 residues. CDR1 is MNHNY and CDR2 is SVGAGI in the germline V gene (reference sequence). CDR3 sequence reads: CASRPGGSAYNEQFF. The CDR3 region has the DNA TGTGCCAGCAGGCCTGGCGGGTCAGCTTATAATGAGCAGTTCTTT.

This clonotype has a single count. One junction end does not reproduce the germline sequence, and a read error may be involved. This rearrangement joins TRBV7-2 to TRBJ1-2; D is perhaps TRBD1 (6 bases). The CDR3 has 15 amino acids. Germline CDR1 and CDR2: SGHTA and FQGNSA. CDR3: CVSSARDTASYGYTF. The CDR3 nucleotides are TGTGTCAGCAGCGCCCGGGACACCGCTTCTTATGGCTACACCTTC.